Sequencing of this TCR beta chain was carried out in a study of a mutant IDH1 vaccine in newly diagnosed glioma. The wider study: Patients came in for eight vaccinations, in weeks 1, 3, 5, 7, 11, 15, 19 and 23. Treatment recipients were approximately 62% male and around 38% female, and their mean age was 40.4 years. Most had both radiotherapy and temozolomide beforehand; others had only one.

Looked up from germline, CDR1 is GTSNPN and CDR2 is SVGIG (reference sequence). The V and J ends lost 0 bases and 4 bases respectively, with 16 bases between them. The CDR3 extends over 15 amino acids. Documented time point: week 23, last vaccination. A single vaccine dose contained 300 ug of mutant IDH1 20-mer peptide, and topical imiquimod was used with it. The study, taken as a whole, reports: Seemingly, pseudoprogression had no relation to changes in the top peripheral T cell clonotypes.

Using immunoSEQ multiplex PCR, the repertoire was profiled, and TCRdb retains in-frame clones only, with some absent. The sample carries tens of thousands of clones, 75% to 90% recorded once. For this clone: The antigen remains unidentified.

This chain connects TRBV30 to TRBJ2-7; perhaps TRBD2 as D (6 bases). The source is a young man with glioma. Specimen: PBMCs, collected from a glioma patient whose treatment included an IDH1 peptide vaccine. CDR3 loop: CAWSVRQGGWYEQYF. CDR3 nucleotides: TGTGCCTGGAGTGTAAGGCAGGGAGGATGGTACGAGCAGTACTTC.